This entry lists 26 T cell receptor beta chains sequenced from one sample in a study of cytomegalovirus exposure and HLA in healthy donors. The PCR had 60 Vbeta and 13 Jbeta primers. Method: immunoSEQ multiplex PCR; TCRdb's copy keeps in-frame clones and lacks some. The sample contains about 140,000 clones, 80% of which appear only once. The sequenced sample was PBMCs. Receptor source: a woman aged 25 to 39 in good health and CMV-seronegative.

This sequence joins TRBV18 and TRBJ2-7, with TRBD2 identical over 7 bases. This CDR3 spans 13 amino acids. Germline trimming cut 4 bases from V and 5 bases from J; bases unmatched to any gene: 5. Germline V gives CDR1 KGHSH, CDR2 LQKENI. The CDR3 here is CASSLGLDHEQYF. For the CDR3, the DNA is TGTGCCAGCTCACTTGGACTAGATCACGAGCAGTACTTC. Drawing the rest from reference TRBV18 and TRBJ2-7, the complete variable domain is NAGVMQNPRHLVRRRGQEARLRCSPMKGHSHVYWYRQLPEEGLKFMVYLQKENIIDESGMPKERFSAEFPKEGPSILRIQQVVRGDSAAYFCASSLGLDHEQYFGPGTRLTVT.

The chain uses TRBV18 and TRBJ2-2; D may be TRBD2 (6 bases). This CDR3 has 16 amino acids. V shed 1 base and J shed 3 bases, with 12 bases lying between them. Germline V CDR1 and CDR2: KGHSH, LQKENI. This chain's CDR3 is CASSPRGTGDTGELFF. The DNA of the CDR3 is TGTGCCAGCTCACCACGTGGGACGGGGGACACCGGGGAGCTGTTTTTT.

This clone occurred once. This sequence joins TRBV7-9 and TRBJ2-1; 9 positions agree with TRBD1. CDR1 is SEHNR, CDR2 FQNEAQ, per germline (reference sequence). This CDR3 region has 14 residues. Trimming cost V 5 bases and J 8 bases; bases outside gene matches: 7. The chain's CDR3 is CASSAGQGVDEQFF. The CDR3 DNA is TGTGCCAGCAGCGCGGGACAGGGTGTGGATGAGCAGTTCTTC. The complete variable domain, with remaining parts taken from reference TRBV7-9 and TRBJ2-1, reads DTGVSQNPRHKITKRGQNVTFRCDPISEHNRLYWYRQTLGQGPEFLTYFQNEAQLEKSRLLSDRFSAERPKGSFSTLEIQRTEQGDSAMYLCASSAGQGVDEQFFGPGTRLTVL.

For the CDR3, the DNA is TGTGCCAGCGCGAATCCCTTGAACACTGAAGCTTTCTTT. Translating it yields CASANPLNTEAFF. V usage is TRBV5-4 and J usage is TRBJ1-1; D ambiguous. The germline gives CDR1 SGHNT, CDR2 YYREEE (reference sequence). Trimming left V 7 bases short and J 0 bases short, with 10 bases between. The CDR3 runs 13 residues. Complete variable domain (other parts from reference TRBV5-4 and TRBJ1-1): ETGVTQSPTHLIKTRGQQVTLRCSSQSGHNTVSWYQQALGQGPQFIFQYYREEENGRGNFPPRFSGLQFPNYSSELNVNALELDDSALYLCASANPLNTEAFFGQGTRLTVV.

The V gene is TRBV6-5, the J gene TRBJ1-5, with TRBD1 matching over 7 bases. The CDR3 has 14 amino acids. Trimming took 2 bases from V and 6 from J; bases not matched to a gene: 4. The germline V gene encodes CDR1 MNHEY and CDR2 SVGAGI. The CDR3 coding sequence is TGTGCCAGCAGTTACGAGGGGGCAGGTCAGCCCCAGCATTTT. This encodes CASSYEGAGQPQHF.

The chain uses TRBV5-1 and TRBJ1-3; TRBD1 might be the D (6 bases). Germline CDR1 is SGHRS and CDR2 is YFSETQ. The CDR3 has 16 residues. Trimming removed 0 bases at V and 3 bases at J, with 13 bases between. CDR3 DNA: TGCGCCAGCAGCTTGGACAGGGCGGGGGATGGAAACACCATATATTTT. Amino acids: CASSLDRAGDGNTIYF.

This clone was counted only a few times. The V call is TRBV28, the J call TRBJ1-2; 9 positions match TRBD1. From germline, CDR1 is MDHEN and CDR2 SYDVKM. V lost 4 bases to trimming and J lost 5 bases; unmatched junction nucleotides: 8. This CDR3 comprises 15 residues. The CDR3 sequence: CASSSPPGQGYGYTF. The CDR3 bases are TGTGCCAGCAGTTCCCCTCCGGGACAGGGTTATGGCTACACCTTC.

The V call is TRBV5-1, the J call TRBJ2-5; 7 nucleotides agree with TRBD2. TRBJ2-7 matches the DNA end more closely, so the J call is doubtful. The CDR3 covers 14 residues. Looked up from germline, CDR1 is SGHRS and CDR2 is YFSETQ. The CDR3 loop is CASSFRGGTYEQYF. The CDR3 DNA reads TGCGCCAGCAGCTTTCGCGGGGGAACCTACGAGCAGTACTTC.

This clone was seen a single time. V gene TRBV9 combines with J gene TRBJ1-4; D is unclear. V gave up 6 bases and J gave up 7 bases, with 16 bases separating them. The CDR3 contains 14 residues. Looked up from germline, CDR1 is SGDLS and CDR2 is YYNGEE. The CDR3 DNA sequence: TGTGCCAGCACCGAGGACTTATTGGGTGAAAAACTGTTTTTT. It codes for CASTEDLLGEKLFF.

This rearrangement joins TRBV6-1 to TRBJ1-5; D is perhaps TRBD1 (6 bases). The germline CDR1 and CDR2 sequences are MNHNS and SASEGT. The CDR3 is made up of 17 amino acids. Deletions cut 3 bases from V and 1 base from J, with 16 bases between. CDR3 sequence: CASSDQGKSSSNQPQHF. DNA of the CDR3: TGTGCCAGCAGTGACCAGGGGAAGTCTAGCAGCAATCAGCCCCAGCATTTT.

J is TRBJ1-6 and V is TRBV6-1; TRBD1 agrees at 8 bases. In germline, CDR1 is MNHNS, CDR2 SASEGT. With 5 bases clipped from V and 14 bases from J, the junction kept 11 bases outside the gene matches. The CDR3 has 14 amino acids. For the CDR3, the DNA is TGTGCCAGCAGTTTCGCAGGGGGCAGCTGGGCCCTCCACTTT. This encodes CASSFAGGSWALHF.

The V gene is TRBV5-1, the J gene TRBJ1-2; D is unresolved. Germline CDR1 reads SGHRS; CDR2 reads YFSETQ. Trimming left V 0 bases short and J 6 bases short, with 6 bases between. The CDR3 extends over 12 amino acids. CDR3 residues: CASSLGRDGYTF. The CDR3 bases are TGCGCCAGCAGCTTGGGTCGGGATGGCTACACCTTC.

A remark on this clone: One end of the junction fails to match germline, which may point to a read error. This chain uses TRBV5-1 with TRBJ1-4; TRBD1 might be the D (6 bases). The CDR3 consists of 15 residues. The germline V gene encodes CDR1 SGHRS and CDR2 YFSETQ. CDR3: CASSSTGTTNEKLFF. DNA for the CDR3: TGCGCCAGCAGCAGCACCGGGACAACAAATGAAAAACTGTTTTTT.

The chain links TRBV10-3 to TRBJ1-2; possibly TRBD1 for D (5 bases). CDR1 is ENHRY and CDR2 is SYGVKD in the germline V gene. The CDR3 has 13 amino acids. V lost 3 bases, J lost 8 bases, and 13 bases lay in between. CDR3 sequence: CAISDLRGFGYTF. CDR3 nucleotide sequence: TGTGCCATCAGTGATCTAAGGGGTTTCGGCTACACCTTC.

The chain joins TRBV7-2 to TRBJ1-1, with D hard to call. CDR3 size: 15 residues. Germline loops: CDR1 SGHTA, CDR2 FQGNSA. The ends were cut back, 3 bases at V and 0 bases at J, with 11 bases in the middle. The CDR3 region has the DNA TGTGCCAGCAGCTTCGAGAGAGGCATGAACACTGAAGCTTTCTTT. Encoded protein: CASSFERGMNTEAFF.

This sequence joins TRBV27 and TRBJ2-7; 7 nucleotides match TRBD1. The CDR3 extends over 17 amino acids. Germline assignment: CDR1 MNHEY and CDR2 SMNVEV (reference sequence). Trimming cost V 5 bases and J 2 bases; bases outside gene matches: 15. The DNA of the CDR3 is TGTGCCAGCAGTGTAGCAGGACAGGATGTAGCCCCCTACGAGCAGTACTTC. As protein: CASSVAGQDVAPYEQYF.

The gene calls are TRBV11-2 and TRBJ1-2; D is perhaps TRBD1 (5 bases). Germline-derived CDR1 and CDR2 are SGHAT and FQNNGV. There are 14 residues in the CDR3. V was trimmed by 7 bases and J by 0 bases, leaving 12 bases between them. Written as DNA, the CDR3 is TGTGCCAGCACCCGGACATCTGCTAACTATGGCTACACCTTC. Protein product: CASTRTSANYGYTF.

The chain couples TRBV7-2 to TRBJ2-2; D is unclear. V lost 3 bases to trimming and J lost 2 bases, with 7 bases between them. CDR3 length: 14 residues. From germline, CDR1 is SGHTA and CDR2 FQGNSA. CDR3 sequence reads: CASSFTVNTGELFF. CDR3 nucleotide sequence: TGTGCCAGCAGCTTTACAGTAAACACCGGGGAGCTGTTTTTT. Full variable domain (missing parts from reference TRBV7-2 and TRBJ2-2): GAGVSQSPSNKVTEKGKDVELRCDPISGHTALYWYRQSLGQGLEFLIYFQGNSAPDKSGLPSDRFSAERTGGSVSTLTIQRTQQEDSAVYLCASSFTVNTGELFFGEGSRLTVL.

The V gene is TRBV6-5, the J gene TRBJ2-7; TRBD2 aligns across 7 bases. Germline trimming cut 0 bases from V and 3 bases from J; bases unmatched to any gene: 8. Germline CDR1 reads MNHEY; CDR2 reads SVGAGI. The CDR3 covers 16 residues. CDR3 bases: TGTGCCAGCAGTTACTCGCGGGGGAAGGGAGACTACGAGCAGTACTTC. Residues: CASSYSRGKGDYEQYF.

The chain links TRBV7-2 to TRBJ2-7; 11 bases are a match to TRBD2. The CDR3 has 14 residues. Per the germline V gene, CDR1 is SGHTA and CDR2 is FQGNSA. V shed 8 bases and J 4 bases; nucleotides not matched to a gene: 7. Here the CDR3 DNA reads TGTGCCAGCCACCGTAGCGGGGGGGCTTACGAGCAGTACTTC. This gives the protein CASHRSGGAYEQYF.

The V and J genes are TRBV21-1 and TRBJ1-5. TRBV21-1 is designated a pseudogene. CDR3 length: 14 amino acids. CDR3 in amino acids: CASSMSGWNQPQHF. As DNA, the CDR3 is TGTGCCAGCAGCATGTCGGGTTGGAATCAGCCCCAGCATTTT.

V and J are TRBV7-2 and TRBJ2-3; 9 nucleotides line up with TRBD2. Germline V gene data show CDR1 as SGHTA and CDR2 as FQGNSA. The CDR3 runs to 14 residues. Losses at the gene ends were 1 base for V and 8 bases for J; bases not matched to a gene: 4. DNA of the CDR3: TGTGCCAGCAGCTTAGATAGCGGGAGTGTTACGCAGTATTTT. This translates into CASSLDSGSVTQYF.

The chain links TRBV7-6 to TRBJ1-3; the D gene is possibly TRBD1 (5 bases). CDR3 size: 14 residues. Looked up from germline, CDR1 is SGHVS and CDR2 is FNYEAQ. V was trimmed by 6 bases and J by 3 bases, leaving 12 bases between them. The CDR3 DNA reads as TGTGCCAGCAGGAAAGACAGTAATGGAAACACCATATATTTT. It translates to CASRKDSNGNTIYF.

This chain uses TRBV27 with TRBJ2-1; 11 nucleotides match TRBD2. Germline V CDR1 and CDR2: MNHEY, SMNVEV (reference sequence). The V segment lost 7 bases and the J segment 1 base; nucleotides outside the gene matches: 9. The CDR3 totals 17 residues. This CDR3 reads CASILSTSGSSYNEQFF. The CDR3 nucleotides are TGTGCCAGCATCCTATCCACTAGCGGGAGTTCCTACAATGAGCAGTTCTTC.

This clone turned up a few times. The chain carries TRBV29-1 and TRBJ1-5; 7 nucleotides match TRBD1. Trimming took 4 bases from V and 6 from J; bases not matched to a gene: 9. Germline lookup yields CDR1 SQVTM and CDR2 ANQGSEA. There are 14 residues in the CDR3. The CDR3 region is CSVGGDRDGQPQHF. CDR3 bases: TGCAGCGTTGGAGGAGACAGGGACGGTCAGCCCCAGCATTTT.

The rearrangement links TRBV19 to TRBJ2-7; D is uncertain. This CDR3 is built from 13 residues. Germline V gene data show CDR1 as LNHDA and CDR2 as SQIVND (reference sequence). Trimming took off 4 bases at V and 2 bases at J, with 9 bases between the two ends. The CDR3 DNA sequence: TGTGCCAGTAGTACTAACTCCGCCTACGAGCAGTACTTC. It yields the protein CASSTNSAYEQYF. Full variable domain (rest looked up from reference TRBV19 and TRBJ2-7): DGGITQSPKYLFRKEGQNVTLSCEQNLNHDAMYWYRQDPGQGLRLIYYSQIVNDFQKGDIAEGYSVSREKKESFPLTVTSAQKNPTAFYLCASSTNSAYEQYFGPGTRLTVT.